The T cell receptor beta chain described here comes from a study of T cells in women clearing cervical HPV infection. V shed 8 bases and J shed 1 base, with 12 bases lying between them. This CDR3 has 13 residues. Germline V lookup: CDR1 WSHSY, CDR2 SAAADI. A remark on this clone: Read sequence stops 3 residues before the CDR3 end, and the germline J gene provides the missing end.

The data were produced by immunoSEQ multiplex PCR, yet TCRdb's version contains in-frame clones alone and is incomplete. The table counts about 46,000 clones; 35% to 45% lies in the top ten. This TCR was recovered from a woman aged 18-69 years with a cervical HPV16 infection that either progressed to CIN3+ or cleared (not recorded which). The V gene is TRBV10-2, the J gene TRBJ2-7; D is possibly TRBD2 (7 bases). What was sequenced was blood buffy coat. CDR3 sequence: CASLQGGSYEQYF. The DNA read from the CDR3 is TGCGCCAGCCTACAGGGAGGGTCCTACGAG.